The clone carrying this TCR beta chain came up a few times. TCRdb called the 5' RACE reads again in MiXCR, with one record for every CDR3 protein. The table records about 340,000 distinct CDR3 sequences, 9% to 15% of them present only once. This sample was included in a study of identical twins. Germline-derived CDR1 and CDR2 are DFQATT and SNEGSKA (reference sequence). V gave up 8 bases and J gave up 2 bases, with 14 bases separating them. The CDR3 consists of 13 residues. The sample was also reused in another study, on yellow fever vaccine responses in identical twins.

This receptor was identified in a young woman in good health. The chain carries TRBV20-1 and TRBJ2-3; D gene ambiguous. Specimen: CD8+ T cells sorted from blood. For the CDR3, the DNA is TGCAGTTTACGACCCATAAACACAGATACGCAGTATTTT. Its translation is CSLRPINTDTQYF.